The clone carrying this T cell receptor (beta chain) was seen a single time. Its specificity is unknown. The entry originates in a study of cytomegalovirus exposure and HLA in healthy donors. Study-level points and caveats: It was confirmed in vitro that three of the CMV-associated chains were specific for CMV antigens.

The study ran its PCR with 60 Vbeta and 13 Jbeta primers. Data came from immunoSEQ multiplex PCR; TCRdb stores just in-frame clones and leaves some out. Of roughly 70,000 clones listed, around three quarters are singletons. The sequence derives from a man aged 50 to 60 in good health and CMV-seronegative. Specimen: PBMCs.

The CDR3 DNA is TGCGCCAGCAGCCAAGGGCGGAAATTAGGGGTCCTTGAAGCTTTCTTT. It yields the protein CASSQGRKLGVLEAFF. The V and J genes are TRBV4-3 and TRBJ1-1; D may be TRBD1 (5 bases). From germline, CDR1 is LGHNA and CDR2 YSLEER. The CDR3 extends over 16 amino acids. V lost 1 base and J lost 7, with 19 bases in between.